The 13 T cell receptor beta chains in this list originate from one sample, sequenced in a study of T cell clonality in common variable immunodeficiency. Here immunoSEQ multiplex PCR was the method, and the copy in TCRdb shows in-frame clones only, minus some. In total the sample includes around 40,000 clones, none of them seen once. Material: peripheral blood mononuclear cells. Receptor source: a person aged 18 to 75 in good health.

The table lists this clone with many counts. The missing CDR3 end, 3 residues past where the read stops, is filled in from the germline J gene. This chain connects TRBV7-2 to TRBJ1-4; D unclear. Trimming shortened V by 4 bases and J by 8 bases, and 11 bases separated the two germline ends. The CDR3 covers 13 residues. Germline lookup yields CDR1 SGHTA and CDR2 FQGNSA. CDR3 loop: CASSSEGGEKLFF. Partial CDR3 DNA: TGTGCCAGCAGCTCAGAAGGCGGGGAAAAA.

This clone was seen repeatedly, ten times or more. The CDR3 end is not reached by the read, which stops 3 residues before it; the germline J gene fills it in. This chain uses TRBV19 with TRBJ2-1; D perhaps matches TRBD1 (6 bases). The CDR3 contains 15 residues. Germline-derived CDR1 and CDR2 are LNHDA and SQIVND (reference sequence). The V end lost 3 bases, the J end lost 7 bases, and 16 bases lay between the germline ends. The CDR3 here is CASSITGTQGNEQFF. Partial CDR3 DNA: TGTGCCAGTAGTATCACCGGGACGCAGGGGAATGAG.

This clone was counted at least ten times. The CDR3 goes on 3 residues after the read ends, and that part is filled in from the germline J gene. J is TRBJ2-1 and V is TRBV29-1, with 9 nucleotides matching TRBD2. Unmatched junction bases numbered 7, after V lost 4 bases and J lost 6 bases. This CDR3 region has 14 residues. CDR1 and CDR2 (germline): SQVTM, ANQGSEA. Incomplete CDR3 DNA: TGCAGCGTTGTACTCCGCGGGGGGGCCAATGAG. Amino acids: CSVVLRGGANE. The entire CDR3 protein reads CSVVLRGGANEQFF.

This clone appeared many times. The read terminates 3 residues before the CDR3 end, so the remaining end is supplied by the germline J gene. The genes are TRBV9 and TRBJ2-2; 7 positions agree with TRBD2. The germline gives CDR1 SGDLS, CDR2 YYNGEE. The junction had 8 bases not matched to a gene; V was cut back by 2 bases and J by 7 bases. The CDR3 runs to 15 residues. The part of the CDR3 DNA that was read is TGTGCCAGCAGCGTGTTTACTAGCGCTGGCGGGGAG. The encoded protein is CASSVFTSAGGE. The whole CDR3 region reads CASSVFTSAGGELFF.

This clone has ten or more counts. The DNA ends 3 residues before the CDR3 does, and the rest of the CDR3 is filled in from the germline J gene. J is TRBJ2-7 and V is TRBV6-2 or TRBV6-3, with 9 bases identical to TRBD2. With V trimmed by 2 bases and J by 4 bases, 9 bases remained unmatched. The CDR3 is 16 residues long. Per germline, CDR1 MNHEY and CDR2 SVGEGT. The CDR3 here is CASSYERGRATYEQYF. CDR3 DNA (partial): TGTGCCAGCAGTTACGAACGCGGGAGGGCCACATACGAG.

This clone was recorded a few times. The read comes to an end 3 residues before the CDR3 does, leaving the germline J gene to fill in the end. The chain uses TRBV7-3 and TRBJ1-1; D uncertain. The CDR3 covers 13 residues. The germline CDR1 and CDR2 sequences are SGHTA and FQGTGA. This chain's CDR3 is CASRLAQDYEAFF. The CDR3 DNA, read in part, is TGTGCCAGCAGGTTAGCCCAAGACTACGAG.

There are many counts of this clone. The sequenced part of the CDR3 DNA is TGTGCCAGCAGCTTAGGACAGGGCAATCAGCCC. This encodes CASSLGQGNQP. The CDR3 as a whole reads CASSLGQGNQPQHF. The gene calls are TRBV11-2 and TRBJ1-5, with a possible D match to TRBD1 (6 bases). Read coverage stops 3 residues before the CDR3 terminus; the germline J gene supplies the remainder. Trimming cost V 1 base and J 2 bases, with 6 bases left between them. The CDR3 loop spans 14 amino acids. The germline V gene encodes CDR1 SGHAT and CDR2 FQNNGV.

This clone was recorded at least ten times. The CDR3 end falls 3 residues outside the read, so it is completed with the germline J gene. The chain combines TRBV7-3 with TRBJ2-1; 7 nucleotides align to TRBD2. The CDR3 sequence is 13 residues long. Trimming removed 2 bases from V and 7 bases from J; junction bases left unmatched: 2. Germline lookup yields CDR1 SGHTA and CDR2 FQGTGA. The CDR3 sequence: CASSLLRGNEQFF. The CDR3 bases that were read are TGTGCCAGCAGCTTATTGCGGGGGAATGAG.

This clone was counted at least ten times. The CDR3 is cut off 3 residues early in the read; its end comes from the germline J gene. The chain joins TRBV19 to TRBJ2-3; 9 nucleotides align to TRBD2. The CDR3 is 14 amino acids. The V gene end was trimmed by 5 bases and the J gene end by 4 bases; junction bases not matched to a gene: 4. CDR1 is LNHDA and CDR2 is SQIVND in the germline V gene (reference sequence). CDR3 bases read: TGTGCCAGTAGTCTCGGACTAGCGTCAGATACG. It yields the protein CASSLGLASDT. The full CDR3 sequence reads CASSLGLASDTQYF.

In this sample, this clone turned up many times. An end of the junction does not agree with germline; a read error may underlie this. The CDR3 DNA, read in part, is TGTGCTAGCAGCTTAGGGACAGGGGCGAACACTGAA. It translates to CASSLGTGANTE. The CDR3 as a whole reads CASSLGTGANTEAFF. The rearrangement joins TRBV7-7 to TRBJ1-1; 10 bases fit TRBD1. With the read ending 3 residues before the CDR3 end, the germline J gene is used to fill in that end. The CDR3 is 15 residues long. The germline V gene encodes CDR1 SSHAT and CDR2 FNYEAQ (reference sequence).

There are many counts of this clone. The read gets to within 3 residues of the CDR3 end, and the germline J gene fills in the rest. This sequence joins TRBV5-6 and TRBJ1-1; 7 bases map to TRBD1. The CDR3 totals 12 residues. Germline-derived CDR1 and CDR2 are SGHDT and YYEEEE. The CDR3 spells CASSDQDREAFF. The CDR3 DNA, read in part, is TGTGCCAGCAGCGATCAGGACAGGGAA.

This clone was seen repeatedly, ten times or more. Sequencing ends 3 residues short of the CDR3 end; the germline J gene provides the rest. The rearrangement links TRBV27 to TRBJ1-4, with 7 positions matching TRBD1. The CDR3 is 16 residues long. J gave up 10 bases and V 5 bases, and 16 bases lay outside the gene matches. Germline CDR1 and CDR2: MNHEY and SMNVEV (reference sequence). This CDR3 is CASSPHWTGRTGKLFF. The DNA read from the CDR3 is TGTGCCAGCAGTCCCCATTGGACAGGTCGCACCGGAAAA.

This clone was seen ten or more times. The CDR3 extends 3 residues past the end of the read, so its final part is completed from the germline J gene. This chain joins TRBV4-2 and TRBJ1-5, with D unresolved. Looked up from germline, CDR1 is LGHNA and CDR2 is YNFKEQ. The CDR3 length is 15 residues. Trimming shortened V by 3 bases and J by 6 bases, and 15 bases separated the two germline ends. The DNA read from the CDR3 is TGTGCCAGCAGCCATGACGCGACACAGAGTCAGCCC. Translating it yields CASSHDATQSQP. The whole CDR3 protein reads CASSHDATQSQPQHF.